A selection of T cell receptor beta chains follows, all from one sample in a study of PD-1 blockade in classical Hodgkin lymphoma. Measured with immunoSEQ multiplex PCR; TCRdb has only the in-frame clones, and not every one. The table lists tens of thousands of clones, about nine tenths of them singletons. The sequenced material came from peripheral blood mononuclear cells (PBMCs). The receptors here all came from a human donor with classical Hodgkin lymphoma. CDR3s include the opening cysteine and the closing phenylalanine or tryptophan. Fields, in order: CDR3 length, J gene, D gene, V gene, clone size, CDR3 protein, CDR3 DNA. A D gene is named only where the DNA matches it firmly. A clone size is listed for some rows: how often the clone was seen (once, few, many), or a class if it is expanded.

13,TRBJ1-1,.,TRBV6-1,once,CASSFGGQTEAFF,TGTGCCAGCTCCTTCGGGGGGCAAACTGAAGCTTTCTTT
17,TRBJ2-2,.,TRBV4-1,once,CASSQEHGTSNTGELFF,TGCGCCAGCAGCCAAGAGCATGGAACTTCGAACACCGGGGAGCTGTTTTTT
17,TRBJ2-1,TRBD2,TRBV5-1,.,CASSLAASGSLYNEQFF,TGCGCCAGCAGCTTGGCGGCTAGCGGGTCCCTCTACAATGAGCAGTTCTTC
15,TRBJ2-1,.,TRBV10-3,.,CATRRQASSYNEQFF,TGTGCCACCCGAAGACAGGCCTCCTCCTACAATGAGCAGTTCTTC
17,TRBJ1-5,TRBD1,TRBV9,.,CASSPGQDGLGNQPQHF,TGTGCCAGCAGCCCTGGACAGGATGGCCTCGGCAATCAGCCCCAGCATTTT
15,TRBJ2-3,TRBD2,TRBV7-3,.,CASSALAGGVDTQYF,TGTGCCAGCAGCGCCCTAGCGGGAGGGGTAGATACGCAGTATTTT
13,TRBJ2-3,.,TRBV11-2,.,CASSLLRADTQYF,TGTGCCAGCAGCTTATTAAGGGCAGATACGCAGTATTTT
16,TRBJ2-1,.,TRBV21-1,.,CASKFPGLAGYNEQFF,TGTGCCAGCAAATTTCCTGGGCTGGCGGGATACAATGAGCAGTTCTTC
15,TRBJ2-3,TRBD2,TRBV7-9,.,CASSFTSGITDTQYF,TGTGCCAGCAGCTTTACTAGCGGAATCACAGATACGCAGTATTTT
15,TRBJ2-5,.,TRBV7-8,.,CASSQVTGFQETQYF,TGTGCCAGCAGCCAGGTGACGGGGTTCCAAGAGACCCAGTACTTC
15,TRBJ2-1,.,TRBV5-4,.,CASSLGGDQNNEQFF,TGTGCCAGCAGCTTAGGAGGGGACCAGAACAATGAGCAGTTCTTC
16,TRBJ2-1,TRBD2,TRBV4-2,.,CASSQGAGGPLNEQFF,TGTGCCAGCAGCCAGGGAGCGGGAGGGCCTCTCAATGAGCAGTTCTTC
14,TRBJ1-2,TRBD1,TRBV6-1,few,CASSARGQGYGYTF,TGTGCCAGCAGTGCCCGTGGACAGGGGTACGGCTACACCTTC
18,TRBJ2-1,.,TRBV10-3,.,CATAGDRRSAPGYNEQFF,TGTGCCACCGCGGGGGACAGGAGGTCTGCCCCCGGGTACAATGAGCAGTTCTTC
13,TRBJ1-1,.,TRBV2,.,CASRVDRTAEAFF,TGTGCCAGCAGGGTCGACAGGACTGCTGAAGCTTTCTTT
16,TRBJ2-3,.,TRBV7-9,once,CASSLVTGGSTDTQYF,TGTGCCAGCAGCTTGGTTACGGGTGGTAGCACAGATACGCAGTATTTT
15,TRBJ2-2,TRBD2,TRBV7-7,.,CASSYSGTVAGELFF,TGTGCTAGCAGCTATAGCGGGACGGTGGCCGGGGAGCTGTTTTTT
17,TRBJ1-2,TRBD1,TRBV29-1,.,CSVDFERTGQGASGYTF,TGCAGCGTTGATTTTGAGCGGACCGGACAGGGGGCGTCGGGCTACACCTTC
19,TRBJ2-1,TRBD2,TRBV19,.,CASSPGWGSFERDNNEQFF,TGTGCCAGTAGCCCCGGGTGGGGCTCATTCGAGCGGGATAACAATGAGCAGTTCTTC
15,TRBJ2-1,.,TRBV5-1,.,CASSVSGTGRNEQFF,TGCGCCAGCAGCGTGTCGGGGACGGGCCGCAATGAGCAGTTCTTC